A single T cell receptor (beta chain) is shown here with its context. The antigen remains unidentified. The junction departs from the called germline gene at one end, perhaps through a read error. This sample was taken from a study of CD8+ T cells in alopecia areata. Study results and caveats: Lesional scalp exceeded normal scalp in clonality, especially in alopecia totalis/universalis.

Starting from PBMCs, sorting isolated CD4+ and CD8+ T cells. There are 13 residues in the CDR3. Germline V gene sequence: CDR1 SGHDN, CDR2 FVKESK. cDNA reverse transcribed from extracted RNA served as the sequencing template. Assay: immunoSEQ multiplex PCR; the TCRdb copy retains only in-frame clones and omits some. The data hold some 180,000 clones, with more than 50% observed a single time. The receptor's source is a human donor in good health. Sequencing was performed on CD8+ T cells sorted from blood. This rearrangement joins TRBV14 to TRBJ2-7; D uncertain. CDR3 bases: TGTGCCAGCAGTCAAGACGATGGGTACGAGCAGTACTTC. Translated, it gives CASSQDDGYEQYF.